This is a list of T cell receptor beta chains from one sample in a study of blood T cell repertoires in COVID-19. Only in-frame clones appear in the TCRdb table, and some are missing; sequencing was by immunoSEQ multiplex PCR. This table holds 150,000 to 190,000 clones, approximately 80% found once. Sequencing was done on a sample of peripheral blood. The source of these receptors is a man in his sixties with acute or convalescent COVID-19. Each CDR3 is given with its conserved first and last residue. The D gene is left open where the match is weak. A row's size may be missing; if present it is once, few, many or a size class.

d_gene | j_gene | abundance | v_gene | CDR3nt | CDR3aa
TRBD2 | TRBJ2-2 | . | TRBV18 | TGTGCCAGCTCGCCTGCGGGGGGAACCGGGGAGCTGTTTTTT | CASSPAGGTGELFF
TRBD1 | TRBJ1-2 | . | TRBV5-8 | TGTGCCAGCAGCTTGTGGAAGTTCAACAGGGGATCTGACACCTTC | CASSLWKFNRGSDTF
. | TRBJ2-3 | . | TRBV5-8 | TGTGCCAGCAGCCCTGGCGGATTGACCCAAGGCACAGATACGCAGTATTTT | CASSPGGLTQGTDTQYF
TRBD1 | TRBJ1-5 | few | TRBV12-3/TRBV12-4 | TGTGCCAGCAGTTTAAGGGAAGGGGACAGCCAGCATTTT | CASSLREGDSQHF
TRBD2 | TRBJ2-1 | . | TRBV27 | TGTGCCAGCAGTCTCGGACTAGCGGGGGTTGAGCAGTTCTTC | CASSLGLAGVEQFF
TRBD2 | TRBJ2-2 | . | TRBV2 | TGTGCCAGCAGCGGTACAGGCGGGGGGACCGGGGAGCTGTTTTTT | CASSGTGGGTGELFF
TRBD1 | TRBJ1-5 | few | TRBV10-3 | TGTGCCAACTTCGTGACAGGGGAAGGTCAGCCCCAGCATTTT | CANFVTGEGQPQHF
. | TRBJ2-1 | . | TRBV5-6 | TGTGCCAGCAGCTTGTGGGGGCTCAGGTACAATGAGCAGTTCTTC | CASSLWGLRYNEQFF
TRBD1 | TRBJ1-3 | . | TRBV19 | TGTGCCAGTACCCGGGAGGGGGCCCCTGGAAACACCATATATTTT | CASTREGAPGNTIYF
. | TRBJ2-7 | . | TRBV7-2 | TGTGCCAGCAGCTTGAGCGGACTCTCCTACGAGCAGTACTTC | CASSLSGLSYEQYF
. | TRBJ2-5 | once | TRBV7-3 | TGTGCCAGCAGCCAAGGACTGGAAGAGACCCAGTACTTC | CASSQGLEETQYF
TRBD2 | TRBJ2-5 | . | TRBV9 | TGTGCCAGCAGCGACCTCAGACTAGCGGGGGGCCAAGAGACCCAGTACTTC | CASSDLRLAGGQETQYF
TRBD1 | TRBJ2-3 | . | TRBV4-2 | TGTGCCAGCAGCCAACCCCGGGCGGGACAGGGCACAGATACGCAGTATTTT | CASSQPRAGQGTDTQYF
. | TRBJ2-6 | . | TRBV2 | TGTGCCAGCAGAACAGGGAACTCTGGGGCCAACGTCCTGACTTTC | CASRTGNSGANVLTF
TRBD2 | TRBJ2-3 | . | TRBV7-9 | TGTGCCAGCAGACCCGGGATAGCGGGACGCTTACCAGATACGCAGTATTTT | CASRPGIAGRLPDTQYF
. | TRBJ1-6 | . | TRBV9 | TGTGCCAGCAGTGACTCCCCTTCACCCCTCCACTTT | CASSDSPSPLHF